Listed below are T cell receptor beta chains from one sample, sequenced in a study of Graves' ophthalmopathy and Graves' hyperthyroidism. TCRdb reprocessed the multiplex PCR reads with MiXCR, giving one entry per CDR3 protein. The data contain a few hundred thousand distinct CDR3 sequences, about 17% of them singletons. The sequenced material came from peripheral blood. These receptors were collected from an adult woman with stable Graves' hyperthyroidism. Both conserved end residues are part of each CDR3. A D gene is named only where the DNA matches it firmly. A clone size is listed for some rows: how often the clone was seen (once, few, many), or a class if it is expanded.

d_gene: TRBD2; v_gene: TRBV6-2/TRBV6-3; abundance: many; j_gene: TRBJ2-5; CDR3aa: CASSWDSRTSANQETQYF; CDR3nt: TGTGCCAGCAGTTGGGACTCCCGCACTAGCGCGAACCAAGAGACCCAGTACTTC
d_gene: NA; v_gene: TRBV30; abundance: many; j_gene: TRBJ2-7; CDR3aa: CAWSSVWEQYF; CDR3nt: TGTGCCTGGAGTTCGGTCTGGGAGCAGTACTTC
d_gene: NA; v_gene: TRBV19; abundance: NA; j_gene: TRBJ1-6; CDR3aa: CASRRRDGNSPLHF; CDR3nt: TGTGCCAGCAGGAGGAGGGACGGAAATTCACCCCTCCACTTT
d_gene: NA; v_gene: TRBV19; abundance: many; j_gene: TRBJ1-1; CDR3aa: CASHPTGSAEAFF; CDR3nt: TGTGCCAGCCACCCCACAGGGTCGGCTGAAGCTTTCTTT
d_gene: TRBD1; v_gene: TRBV20-1; abundance: many; j_gene: TRBJ1-6; CDR3aa: CSARAGSGTGVNSPLHF; CDR3nt: TGCAGTGCTAGAGCGGGATCCGGGACAGGGGTAAATTCACCCCTCCACTTT
d_gene: NA; v_gene: TRBV25-1; abundance: NA; j_gene: TRBJ1-2; CDR3aa: CASSLWDTAYGYTF; CDR3nt: TGTGCCAGCAGTTTATGGGACACCGCCTATGGCTACACCTTC
d_gene: TRBD2; v_gene: TRBV27; abundance: many; j_gene: TRBJ2-7; CDR3aa: CASKEFGTSVEQYF; CDR3nt: TGTGCCAGCAAGGAATTCGGGACTAGCGTCGAGCAGTACTTC
d_gene: TRBD1; v_gene: TRBV12-3/TRBV12-4; abundance: few; j_gene: TRBJ1-1; CDR3aa: CASSLIGSTGRNTEAFF; CDR3nt: TGTGCCAGCAGTTTAATTGGGTCGACAGGGAGGAACACTGAAGCTTTCTTT
d_gene: NA; v_gene: TRBV7-6; abundance: few; j_gene: TRBJ2-6; CDR3aa: CAAGDYGANVLTF; CDR3nt: TGTGCTGCAGGGGATTATGGGGCCAACGTCCTGACTTTC
d_gene: NA; v_gene: TRBV7-9; abundance: many; j_gene: TRBJ1-2; CDR3aa: CASSSEGQRYGYTF; CDR3nt: TGTGCCAGCAGCTCCGAAGGACAGCGCTATGGCTACACCTTC
d_gene: NA; v_gene: TRBV12-3/TRBV12-4; abundance: many; j_gene: TRBJ2-5; CDR3aa: CASSLNGLYQETQYF; CDR3nt: TGTGCCAGCAGTTTAAATGGACTATACCAAGAGACCCAGTACTTC
d_gene: NA; v_gene: TRBV12-3/TRBV12-4; abundance: NA; j_gene: TRBJ2-2; CDR3aa: CASSDPDRNTGELFF; CDR3nt: TGTGCCAGCAGCGACCCAGACAGAAACACCGGGGAGCTGTTTTTT
d_gene: NA; v_gene: TRBV4-3; abundance: few; j_gene: TRBJ1-5; CDR3aa: CASSPEGGYNQPQHF; CDR3nt: TGCGCCAGCAGCCCCGAGGGGGGTTACAATCAGCCCCAGCATTTT
d_gene: NA; v_gene: TRBV6-5; abundance: many; j_gene: TRBJ2-7; CDR3aa: CASSYAHLGNYEQYF; CDR3nt: TGTGCCAGCAGTTACGCCCACCTAGGCAACTACGAGCAGTACTTC
d_gene: TRBD2; v_gene: TRBV2; abundance: NA; j_gene: TRBJ2-3; CDR3aa: CASSAESGSATDTQYF; CDR3nt: TGTGCCAGCAGCGCGGAAAGCGGGAGCGCGACAGATACGCAGTATTTT
d_gene: NA; v_gene: TRBV7-8; abundance: many; j_gene: TRBJ2-7; CDR3aa: CASTGAYEQYF; CDR3nt: TGTGCCAGCACGGGGGCCTACGAGCAGTACTTC
d_gene: NA; v_gene: TRBV19; abundance: once; j_gene: TRBJ1-1; CDR3aa: CASSMAGTEAFF; CDR3nt: TGTGCCAGTAGTATGGCGGGAACTGAAGCTTTCTTT
d_gene: NA; v_gene: TRBV20-1; abundance: NA; j_gene: TRBJ2-4; CDR3aa: CSARDNRELAKNIQYF; CDR3nt: TGCAGTGCTAGAGATAACAGGGAGCTAGCCAAAAACATTCAGTACTTC
d_gene: NA; v_gene: TRBV20-1; abundance: many; j_gene: TRBJ1-1; CDR3aa: CSAPPLGGHMNTEAFF; CDR3nt: TGCAGTGCTCCGCCCTTAGGGGGGCATATGAACACTGAAGCTTTCTTT
d_gene: TRBD2; v_gene: TRBV30; abundance: NA; j_gene: TRBJ2-5; CDR3aa: CAWSWSGGRQETQYF; CDR3nt: TGTGCCTGGAGCTGGTCGGGCGGGAGACAAGAGACCCAGTACTTC
d_gene: TRBD2; v_gene: TRBV10-1; abundance: many; j_gene: TRBJ2-5; CDR3aa: CAPLRAGVRETQYF; CDR3nt: TGCGCCCCACTACGAGCGGGAGTAAGAGAGACCCAGTACTTC
d_gene: NA; v_gene: TRBV28; abundance: many; j_gene: TRBJ1-3; CDR3aa: CASSHTPSDPGNTIYF; CDR3nt: TGTGCCAGCAGTCATACTCCTTCGGACCCTGGAAACACCATATATTTT
d_gene: NA; v_gene: TRBV12-3/TRBV12-4; abundance: many; j_gene: TRBJ1-2; CDR3aa: CASSSGIGVGYTF; CDR3nt: TGTGCCAGCAGTTCCGGAATAGGGGTTGGCTACACCTTC
d_gene: NA; v_gene: TRBV6-5; abundance: NA; j_gene: TRBJ2-7; CDR3aa: CASSYSTRQVSYEQCF; CDR3nt: TGTGCCAGCAGTTACTCGACCCGACAGGTCTCCTACGAGCAGTGCTTC